The 18 T cell receptor beta chains below were found in one sample sequenced in a study of cytomegalovirus exposure and HLA in healthy donors. The PCR ran on 60 Vbeta and 13 Jbeta primers. Assay used: immunoSEQ multiplex PCR; TCRdb lists only in-frame clones, some missing. The sample includes approximately 100,000 clones, approximately 77% of them seen just once. Sequencing input: PBMCs. These receptors originate from a woman in her thirties or forties in good health and CMV-seronegative.

This clone occurred a few times. The chain uses TRBV5-1 and TRBJ1-1; no reliable D call. The ends were cut back, 5 bases at V and 6 bases at J, with 14 bases in the middle. CDR3 size: 13 residues. In germline, CDR1 is SGHRS, CDR2 YFSETQ. The CDR3 nucleotides read TGCGCCAGCAGGATCTCCGGGTTGTCTGAAGCTTTCTTT. It translates to CASRISGLSEAFF.

The chain is built from TRBV7-6 and TRBJ2-3, with 7 bases fitting TRBD2. Germline-derived CDR1 and CDR2 are SGHVS and FNYEAQ. This CDR3 contains 15 residues. The V segment lost 1 base and the J segment 5 bases; nucleotides outside the gene matches: 6. CDR3 DNA: TGTGCCAGCAGCTTAGGGGGGGGTGTTCGAGATACGCAGTATTTT. Translated, it gives CASSLGGGVRDTQYF.

V gene TRBV2 combines with J gene TRBJ1-6; TRBD1 might be the D (5 bases). Germline assignment: CDR1 SNHLY and CDR2 FYNNEI. Trimming took off 1 base at V and 8 bases at J, with 12 bases between the two ends. There are 15 residues in the CDR3. The CDR3 protein is CASSEVRGNYSPLHF. As DNA, the CDR3 is TGTGCCAGCAGTGAAGTTCGGGGGAACTATTCACCCCTCCACTTT.

J is TRBJ2-5 and V is TRBV7-9; weak D call: TRBD1 (6 bases). Germline V CDR1 and CDR2: SEHNR, FQNEAQ (reference sequence). CDR3 length: 16 amino acids. Trimming shortened V by 1 base and J by 2 bases, and 14 bases separated the two germline ends. CDR3: CASSLGLGQLQETQYF. The DNA of the CDR3 is TGTGCCAGCAGCTTAGGTCTAGGACAGCTACAAGAGACCCAGTACTTC.

The genes are TRBV28 and TRBJ2-7, with TRBD1 as a possible D gene (6 bases). The germline CDR1 and CDR2 sequences are MDHEN and SYDVKM. CDR3 size: 13 residues. The V end lost 7 bases, the J end lost 3 bases, and 13 bases lay between the germline ends. Here the CDR3 reads CASTSRDNYEQYF. CDR3 DNA sequence: TGTGCCAGCACTTCCCGGGACAACTACGAGCAGTACTTC. The full variable domain, with the rest looked up from reference TRBV28 and TRBJ2-7, is DVKVTQSSRYLVKRTGEKVFLECVQDMDHENMFWYRQDPGLGLRLIYFSYDVKMKEKGDIPEGYSVSREKKERFSLILESASTNQTSMYLCASTSRDNYEQYFGPGTRLTVT.

The chain uses TRBV27 and TRBJ1-5, with 8 bases aligning to TRBD1. Germline assignment: CDR1 MNHEY and CDR2 SMNVEV (reference sequence). V trimming: 0 bases; J trimming: 5 bases; junction bases outside the gene matches: 0. This CDR3 is 14 amino acids long. CDR3 sequence reads: CASSLSTGDQPQHF. CDR3 sequence (DNA): TGTGCCAGCAGTTTATCGACAGGGGATCAGCCCCAGCATTTT.

This CDR3 reads CASLTRGGGEQFF. The CDR3 DNA reads as TGTGCCAGCCTCACGCGGGGGGGCGGTGAGCAGTTCTTC. J is TRBJ2-1 and V is TRBV19, with 9 bases matching TRBD2. Trimming removed 9 bases from V and 9 bases from J; junction bases left unmatched: 9. This CDR3 is 13 amino acids long. The germline gives CDR1 LNHDA, CDR2 SQIVND (reference sequence). Looking up the rest from reference TRBV19 and TRBJ2-1 gives the full variable domain: DGGITQSPKYLFRKEGQNVTLSCEQNLNHDAMYWYRQDPGQGLRLIYYSQIVNDFQKGDIAEGYSVSREKKESFPLTVTSAQKNPTAFYLCASLTRGGGEQFFGPGTRLTVL.

The gene calls are TRBV7-2 and TRBJ1-1; D ambiguous. This CDR3 has 14 amino acids. Germline assignment: CDR1 SGHTA and CDR2 FQGNSA. The V gene lost 6 bases and the J gene lost 0 bases, with 11 bases spanning the gap. CDR3 DNA: TGTGCCAGCAGGGACTTCGACATGAACACTGAAGCTTTCTTT. This codes for CASRDFDMNTEAFF.

The CDR3 reads CASSRSGTSNQPQHF. As DNA, the CDR3 is TGCGCCAGCAGCCGATCCGGGACAAGCAATCAGCCCCAGCATTTT. This chain links TRBV5-1 with TRBJ1-5, with a weak D call TRBD1 (6 bases). In germline, CDR1 is SGHRS, CDR2 YFSETQ. Deletions cut 4 bases from V and 1 base from J, with 12 bases between. This CDR3 is 15 amino acids long.

The chain links TRBV4-1 to TRBJ2-7; 7 bases are shared with TRBD2. CDR3 length: 15 residues. The germline CDR1 and CDR2 sequences are MGHRA and YSYEKL. V gave up 1 base and J gave up 6 bases; unmatched junction bases: 9. The CDR3 sequence: CASSQVSLAAFEQYF. In DNA, the CDR3 is TGCGCCAGCAGCCAAGTGTCCCTAGCGGCCTTCGAGCAGTACTTC.

The chain is built from TRBV9 and TRBJ1-2; a possible D gene is TRBD1 (5 bases). Germline V lookup: CDR1 SGDLS, CDR2 YYNGEE. This CDR3 spans 15 amino acids. V shed 0 bases and J shed 4 bases, with 13 bases lying between them. The CDR3 region has the DNA TGTGCCAGCAGCGTAGCCGACAGTTTCCTCTATGGCTACACCTTC. Its protein product is CASSVADSFLYGYTF.

The chain recombines TRBV2 with TRBJ1-2; no reliable D call. In germline, CDR1 is SNHLY, CDR2 FYNNEI. CDR3 size: 13 residues. Trimming removed 4 bases from V and 5 bases from J, with 11 bases in between. The CDR3, as DNA: TGTGCCAGCAGTGCCGGTTGGGAGTATGGCTACACCTTC. Translated, it gives CASSAGWEYGYTF.

This chain connects TRBV6-7 to TRBJ1-1; the D gene is possibly TRBD1 (6 bases). TRBV6-7 is assigned to the ORF class and has an uncertain function. Trimming pared 5 bases from V and 3 bases from J, leaving 13 bases between. The CDR3 is made up of 14 amino acids. CDR3 nucleotide sequence: TGTGCCAGCAGTCCCACAGGGAAGGACACTGAAGCTTTCTTT. It yields the protein CASSPTGKDTEAFF.

This clone appeared once. The chain uses TRBV10-3 and TRBJ2-2; maybe TRBD1 (6 bases). The CDR3 runs to 13 residues. The V end lost 8 bases, the J end lost 4 bases, and 11 bases lay between the germline ends. The germline V gene encodes CDR1 ENHRY and CDR2 SYGVKD. The CDR3 DNA reads as TGTGCCATCGGAGAGACAGGCACCGGGGAGCTGTTTTTT. This gives the protein CAIGETGTGELFF.

V and J are TRBV15 and TRBJ1-6; 9 bases are a match to TRBD1. Germline lookup yields CDR1 LNHNV and CDR2 YYDKDF (reference sequence). V lost 5 bases and J lost 9; bases outside the gene matches: 2. The CDR3 extends over 13 amino acids. CDR3 loop: CATSGTGSSPLHF. In DNA form, the CDR3 reads TGTGCCACCAGCGGGACAGGGTCTTCACCCCTCCACTTT.

This chain joins TRBV6-5 and TRBJ2-3, with D perhaps TRBD1 (5 bases). Deletions cut 6 bases from V and 2 bases from J, with 12 bases between. Per the germline V gene, CDR1 is MNHEY and CDR2 is SVGAGI. The length of the CDR3 is 14 residues. The CDR3 is CASRSRQNTDTQYF. CDR3 nucleotides: TGTGCCAGCAGGAGTCGACAGAACACAGATACGCAGTATTTT.

The chain links TRBV10-1 to TRBJ1-1; the D gene is possibly TRBD1 (6 bases). The CDR3 loop spans 14 amino acids. Looked up from germline, CDR1 is WNHNN and CDR2 is SYGVQD (reference sequence). V dropped 4 bases and J dropped 1 base, with 10 bases sitting between them. For the CDR3, the DNA is TGCGCCAGCAGTGTTGGGGGCGGGAACACTGAAGCTTTCTTT. Translating it yields CASSVGGGNTEAFF.

This clone appeared once. The V call is TRBV10-1, the J call TRBJ2-1, with 8 nucleotides matching TRBD2. The CDR3 is 15 amino acids. Germline V lookup: CDR1 WNHNN, CDR2 SYGVQD (reference sequence). V shed 2 bases and J 4 bases; nucleotides not matched to a gene: 4. The CDR3 reads CASSEKAGGYNEQFF. CDR3 bases: TGCGCCAGCAGTGAGAAGGCGGGGGGATACAATGAGCAGTTCTTC.